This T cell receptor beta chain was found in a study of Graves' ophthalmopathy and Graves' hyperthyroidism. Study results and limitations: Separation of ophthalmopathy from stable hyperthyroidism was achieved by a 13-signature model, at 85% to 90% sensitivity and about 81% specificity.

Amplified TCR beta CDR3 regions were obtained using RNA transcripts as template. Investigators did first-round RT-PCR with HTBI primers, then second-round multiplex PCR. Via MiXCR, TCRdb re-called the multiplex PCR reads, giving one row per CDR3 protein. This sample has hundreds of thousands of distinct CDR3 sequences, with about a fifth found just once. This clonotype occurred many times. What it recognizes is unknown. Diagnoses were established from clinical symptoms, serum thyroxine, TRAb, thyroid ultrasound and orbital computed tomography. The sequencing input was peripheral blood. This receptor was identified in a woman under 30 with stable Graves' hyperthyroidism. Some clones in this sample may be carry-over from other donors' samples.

The CDR3 DNA reads as TGTGCCAGCAGCATTGTCCGATCGAACACTGAAGCTTTCTTT. Protein product: CASSIVRSNTEAFF. This chain links TRBV6-1 with TRBJ1-1, with D uncertain. V was shortened by 6 bases and J by 1 base, with 12 bases between the two germline ends. The CDR3 runs 14 residues. CDR1 is MNHNS and CDR2 is SASEGT in the germline V gene.